One sample yielded the 19 T cell receptor beta chains listed below, sequenced in a study of regulatory T cells in long-lasting Graves disease. Time point described: newly diagnosed GD, antithyroid drugs for less than 3 months. Following extraction of RNA from PBMCs, that RNA was used to make the TCR library. Sequencing libraries for TCR beta were prepared with iRepertoire HTBI primers and Arm-PCR of CDR3 regions. Each CDR3 protein is one row after TCRdb ran MiXCR on the multiplex PCR reads. The sample yields 500,000 to 700,000 distinct CDR3 sequences, less than 20% seen once. The data also belong to a second study, concerning T cells in Graves' hyperthyroidism and ophthalmopathy.

The sample in question was peripheral blood mononuclear cells (PBMCs), obtained at new diagnosis, from a patient treated with antithyroid drugs. The receptors were gathered from a woman in her twenties or thirties with Graves disease.

The chain carries TRBV2 and TRBJ1-5; no definite D call. The germline CDR1 and CDR2 sequences are SNHLY and FYNNEI. The CDR3 sequence is 14 residues long. Trimming removed 8 bases from V and 6 bases from J, with 17 bases in between. The CDR3 coding sequence is TGTGCCAGCTGCGCCGAAAGGGTTAGTCAGCCCCAGCATTTT. This encodes CASCAERVSQPQHF. Drawing the rest from reference TRBV2 and TRBJ1-5, the complete variable domain is EPEVTQTPSHQVTQMGQEVILRCVPISNHLYFYWYRQILGQKVEFLVSFYNNEISEKSEIFDDQFSVERPDGSNFTLKIRSTKLEDSAMYFCASCAERVSQPQHFGDGTRLSIL.

The V gene is TRBV20-1, the J gene TRBJ1-1; D is ambiguous. Trimming stripped 3 bases from V and 0 bases from J, with 17 bases between. This CDR3 is 16 amino acids long. Germline V gene lookup returns CDR1 DFQATT and CDR2 SNEGSKA (reference sequence). Here the CDR3 reads CSARSDEYVMNTEAFF. The CDR3 DNA reads as TGCAGTGCTAGGTCCGATGAGTATGTGATGAACACTGAAGCTTTCTTT.

This clonotype was detected ten times or more. The CDR3 nucleotides are TGCGCCAGCAGCACTGGACAGCCGTACTACGAGCAGTACTTC. It translates to CASSTGQPYYEQYF. J is TRBJ2-7 and V is TRBV5-1; perhaps TRBD1 as D (6 bases). V was cut by 4 bases and J by 3 bases, with 14 bases left in between. The CDR3 has 14 amino acids. From germline, CDR1 is SGHRS and CDR2 YFSETQ. Full variable domain (outside the CDR3, taken from reference TRBV5-1 and TRBJ2-7): KAGVTQTPRYLIKTRGQQVTLSCSPISGHRSVSWYQQTPGQGLQFLFEYFSETQRNKGNFPGRFSGRQFSNSRSEMNVSTLELGDSALYLCASSTGQPYYEQYFGPGTRLTVT.

Many counts were recorded for this clonotype. This sequence joins TRBV20-1 and TRBJ2-7; 7 bases align to TRBD2. Losses at the gene ends were 6 bases for V and 0 bases for J; bases not matched to a gene: 8. The germline CDR1 and CDR2 sequences are DFQATT and SNEGSKA (reference sequence). The CDR3 loop spans 14 amino acids. CDR3 in DNA: TGCAGTGCGTACCTAGCGGACGGCTCCTACGAGCAGTACTTC. This translates into CSAYLADGSYEQYF.

This clonotype was detected many times. The chain is built from TRBV18 and TRBJ1-2; the match to TRBD1 covers 7 bases. Trimming took 3 bases from V and 4 from J; bases not matched to a gene: 8. The CDR3 runs to 15 residues. CDR1 KGHSH and CDR2 LQKENI come from the germline V gene. The CDR3, as DNA: TGTGCCAGCTCACCTCAGGGACAGTTTACCTATGGCTACACCTTC. It codes for CASSPQGQFTYGYTF. Looking up the rest from reference TRBV18 and TRBJ1-2 gives the full variable domain: NAGVMQNPRHLVRRRGQEARLRCSPMKGHSHVYWYRQLPEEGLKFMVYLQKENIIDESGMPKERFSAEFPKEGPSILRIQQVVRGDSAAYFCASSPQGQFTYGYTFGSGTRLTVV.

This clonotype was recorded a few times. This chain joins TRBV5-1 and TRBJ2-1; 7 nucleotides match TRBD2. The CDR3 is made up of 16 amino acids. V lost 4 bases and J lost 1; bases outside the gene matches: 8. Looked up from germline, CDR1 is SGHRS and CDR2 is YFSETQ. The CDR3: CASSPGTGLSYNEQFF. The DNA for the CDR3 is TGCGCCAGCAGCCCGGGGACGGGACTATCCTACAATGAGCAGTTCTTC.

This clonotype was seen many times. This chain joins TRBV5-1 and TRBJ1-1, with D maybe TRBD1 (5 bases). The CDR3 runs to 14 residues. Trimming cost V 5 bases and J 0 bases, with 11 bases left between them. Germline V gives CDR1 SGHRS, CDR2 YFSETQ. CDR3 DNA sequence: TGCGCCAGCAGACAGACAGCCATGAACACTGAAGCTTTCTTT. As protein: CASRQTAMNTEAFF.

This clonotype has at least ten counts. This chain joins TRBV2 and TRBJ1-1; 8 nucleotides match TRBD1. The CDR3 has 15 residues. V was pared by 2 bases and J by 1 base, with 3 bases of the junction left unmatched. Germline assignment: CDR1 SNHLY and CDR2 FYNNEI. The CDR3 sequence is CASSEQGATNTEAFF. The CDR3 region has the DNA TGTGCCAGCAGTGAACAGGGGGCAACGAACACTGAAGCTTTCTTT.

The chain couples TRBV20-1 to TRBJ2-7, with 7 positions matching TRBD2. The CDR3 runs to 12 residues. In germline, CDR1 is DFQATT, CDR2 SNEGSKA (reference sequence). With V trimmed by 2 bases and J by 5 bases, 3 bases remained unmatched. In nucleotides, the CDR3 is TGCAGTGCTAGATCCCTAGCGGACGAGCAGTACTTC. Its translation is CSARSLADEQYF.

This clonotype has ten or more counts. The chain uses TRBV15 and TRBJ2-5; D possibly matches TRBD1 or TRBD2 (5 bases each). The germline V and J ends were trimmed by 1 base and 4 bases, with 19 bases remaining between them. The germline gives CDR1 LNHNV, CDR2 YYDKDF (reference sequence). This CDR3 has 17 residues. CDR3 in amino acids: CATSRVYRDPLGETQYF. CDR3 in DNA: TGTGCCACCAGCAGAGTCTACCGGGACCCCTTAGGAGAGACCCAGTACTTC.

This clonotype came up many times. The rearrangement links TRBV28 to TRBJ1-5; a possible D gene is TRBD1 (6 bases). The CDR3 has 18 residues. Germline lookup yields CDR1 MDHEN and CDR2 SYDVKM. Trimming pared 6 bases from V and 0 bases from J, leaving 21 bases between. For the CDR3, the DNA is TGTGCCAGCAGCCTACCTACCTTAACAGGGTATAGCAATCAGCCCCAGCATTTT. Its translation is CASSLPTLTGYSNQPQHF.

V and J are TRBV28 and TRBJ2-7; 7 nucleotides line up with TRBD1. Trimming cost V 10 bases and J 6 bases; bases outside gene matches: 9. Per germline, CDR1 MDHEN and CDR2 SYDVKM. This CDR3 comprises 12 residues. The CDR3 sequence is CATTGVPGEQYF. DNA for the CDR3: TGTGCCACCACAGGGGTCCCGGGCGAGCAGTACTTC.

This clonotype was seen only a few times. The V and J genes are TRBV6-1 and TRBJ2-7; D gene ambiguous. The V gene's germline CDR1 is MNHNS and CDR2 SASEGT. The CDR3 runs 12 residues. Trimming cost V 4 bases and J 0 bases, with 4 bases left between them. For the CDR3, the DNA is TGTGCCAGCAGTGCAGTCTCCTACGAGCAGTACTTC. Translation: CASSAVSYEQYF.

The V gene is TRBV4-2, the J gene TRBJ2-3, with 8 bases matching TRBD2. The ends lost 0 bases at V and 0 bases at J; junction bases unmatched: 14. Germline V CDR1 and CDR2: LGHNA, YNFKEQ. CDR3 size: 20 residues. This CDR3 is CASSQDGGSSGAYSTDTQYF. Here the CDR3 DNA reads TGTGCCAGCAGCCAAGATGGGGGAAGTAGCGGGGCCTATAGCACAGATACGCAGTATTTT.

This clonotype has ten or more counts. This chain links TRBV2 with TRBJ1-2, with D possibly TRBD1 on 6 matching bases. The CDR3 length is 12 residues. V lost 7 bases and J lost 4, with 10 bases in between. Per germline, CDR1 SNHLY and CDR2 FYNNEI. The CDR3 region has the DNA TGTGCCAGCATAGGGGGGGGCTATGGCTACACCTTC. Translated, it gives CASIGGGYGYTF.

This clonotype was detected only a few times. V gene TRBV9 combines with J gene TRBJ1-2; D may be TRBD1 (6 bases). This CDR3 region has 14 residues. Germline CDR1 is SGDLS and CDR2 is YYNGEE. Trimming left V 3 bases short and J 3 bases short, with 12 bases between. The DNA of the CDR3 is TGTGCCAGCAGCGCCGGAACAGGGTACTATGGCTACACCTTC. As protein: CASSAGTGYYGYTF.

This clonotype has a count of ten or more. This chain uses TRBV5-1 with TRBJ2-7; 11 bases are shared with TRBD1. V lost 0 bases to trimming and J lost 6 bases; unmatched junction nucleotides: 8. Germline values: CDR1 SGHRS, CDR2 YFSETQ. The CDR3 runs 16 residues. CDR3 in amino acids: CASSLAGTGGLGEQYF. The CDR3 nucleotides are TGCGCCAGCAGCTTGGCCGGGACAGGGGGTCTAGGCGAGCAGTACTTC.

This clonotype appeared a few times. The chain carries TRBV12-3 or TRBV12-4 and TRBJ1-6; 7 bases are shared with TRBD1. Trimming cost V 5 bases and J 6 bases; bases outside gene matches: 7. The CDR3 length is 15 residues. CDR3 protein: CASSVRQGGNSPLHF. The CDR3, as DNA: TGTGCCAGCAGTGTCCGACAGGGTGGTAATTCACCCCTCCACTTT.

In the case of this clonotype: One end of the junction does not line up with germline, which may come from a read error. The chain joins TRBV6-1 to TRBJ1-3; D not certain. CDR3 length: 12 amino acids. Germline CDR1 and CDR2: MNHNS and SASEGT. The CDR3 sequence is CASGDAGNTIYF. The CDR3 DNA follows: TGTGCCAGCGGTGACGCTGGAAACACCATATATTTT.